Detailed here is one T cell receptor beta chain. The sample originates from a study of blood T cell repertoires in COVID-19. On the study more broadly: T cells, B-cell-depleted T cells, or PBMCs supplied cDNA or gDNA.

Profiled with immunoSEQ multiplex PCR; TCRdb holds only in-frame clones, not every one. Of some 70,000 clones listed, over 80% are singletons. After removal of 6 bases from V and 16 bases from J, the junction contained 7 bases not matched to a gene. This CDR3 region has 12 residues. Germline V gene lookup returns CDR1 MNHEY and CDR2 SVGAGI. Sequencing used peripheral blood. The chain uses TRBV6-5 and TRBJ1-5, with 12 bases fitting TRBD1. The clonotype was recovered from a human donor in a cohort sampled during active COVID-19. CDR3 residues: CASRLGQGALHF. DNA for the CDR3: TGTGCCAGCAGACTGGGACAGGGGGCCCTCCATTTT.